The clone carrying this T cell receptor (beta chain) was picked up a small number of times. Its antigen is unknown. Unique molecular identifiers had been added to the TCR beta cDNA libraries. TCRdb recomputed calls from the PCR reads with MiXCR, one row per CDR3 protein. The sample holds more than 350,000 distinct CDR3 sequences, 39% seen once. This sample is drawn from a study of post-analysis software for immune sequencing data. Study-wide findings and caveats: Roughly five TRBV segments, including TRBV5-6, TRBV5-1 and TRBV20-1, were more frequent in patients than controls.

CDR3 length: 13 amino acids. V dropped 0 bases and J dropped 7 bases, with 13 bases sitting between them. In germline, CDR1 is DFQATT, CDR2 SNEGSKA (reference sequence). This sequence originates from a girl aged 2 to 9 with multiple sclerosis. V and J are TRBV20-1 and TRBJ2-7; TRBD1 might be the D (5 bases). Material: blood. CDR3 DNA sequence: TGCAGTGCTAGAGATTCAGGGATTAGGGAGCAGTACTTC. Protein: CSARDSGIREQYF.